The present entry profiles one T cell receptor beta chain with its context. Which antigen it targets is not known. The sample holds no much larger clone one base away, and base qualities are not on file. TCRbeta CDR3 regions were amplified from genomic DNA by means of the immunoSEQ Assay, a bias-controlled multiplex PCR. As for how the authors treated the data: The number of nucleated cells in each sample was estimated from the amplification of reference gene primers within the assay. To quantify the absolute abundance of each unique TCRbeta CDR3 rearrangement, sequence reads were collapsed and filtered. For each sample, productive Simpson clonality was calculated as the square root of Simpson's diversity index across productive rearrangements. TCRdb carries this immuneACCESS record with in-frame sequences only. Its versions omit some clonotypes, under half of them owing to an unresolved V gene in the studies checked, with the rest unexplained. From that table come the V and J calls and clone size; the DNA was used to work out D and trimming. Across this sample there are 110,000 to 150,000 clones, with approximately 88% seen only once. Together, the top ten hold approximately 1.8% of the sample.

Collaborating institutions collected whole blood in K2EDTA tubes following their own protocols. For TCRbeta analysis, collaborators shipped samples in one of three forms: frozen whole blood, isolated PBMCs, or DNA extracted from either of those sample types. This sample was included in a study of blood T cell repertoires in COVID-19 (dated by TCRdb to 2019 to 2021). With regard to the full study: Samples covering the acute and convalescent phases of COVID-19 were provided by collaborators in the United States, Italy and Spain. Deeply sampled blood TCRbeta repertoires from subjects exposed to, actively infected with, or recovered from COVID-19 were included in the dataset. The material from the prospective study consisted of cDNA or gDNA derived from T cells, B-cell-depleted T cells, or PBMCs. Where available, HLA class I and class II types were taken from metadata supplied by the sample provider and were not determined by assay-based typing. The sample metadata nearly always contained a de-identified subject ID, COVID-19 status, age in years and sex. A freely available public database, intended as a resource for researchers studying the immune response to SARS-CoV-2, is where the repertoires were released. The samples were drawn from the first 160 participants of the ongoing ImmuneRACE study and from 950 to 1,500 subjects provided by 6 global collaborators. Findings and caveats that apply to the study as a whole: The amount of clinical and demographic metadata varied by source and participant and was provided uncurated.

This clonotype was obtained from a man between 65 and 85 years old with acute or convalescent COVID-19. Sequenced: peripheral blood.

The CDR3 reads CASSYSSYSNQPQHF. The DNA sequence is TGTGCCAGCAGTTACAGCTCCTATAGCAATCAGCCCCAGCATTTT. The chain links TRBV27 with TRBJ1-5; no D gene can be assigned with confidence. Trimming removed 4 bases from V and 0 bases from J, leaving 10 bases between the germline ends. The CDR3 contains 15 residues, cysteine and phenylalanine counted. Of the read, only the CDR3 DNA is kept; its 45 bases are in frame from base 1. The germline V gene (reference sequence) yields MNHEY for CDR1 and SMNVEV for CDR2.